A single sample is the source of the 32 T cell receptor beta chains below, sequenced in a study of T cell responses to AZD1222 COVID-19 vaccine. Using immunoSEQ multiplex PCR, the repertoire was profiled, and TCRdb retains in-frame clones only, with some absent. The sample has 100,000 to 150,000 clones, under 85% seen once. Here the sequenced sample was peripheral blood, taken on day 0 of AZD1222 vaccination. The origin of the receptors is an adult in good health.

The chain joins TRBV3-1 (or the pseudogene TRBV3-2) to TRBJ1-5; 8 bases fit TRBD1. J was trimmed by 12 bases and V by 4 bases; bases with no gene match: 5. This CDR3 is built from 12 residues. In germline, CDR1 is LGHDT, CDR2 YNNKEL (reference sequence). CDR3 in amino acids: CASSLGQADQHF. In DNA, the CDR3 is TGTGCCAGCAGCCTGGGACAGGCGGACCAGCATTTT.

The V call is TRBV27, the J call TRBJ1-5; D is unresolved. The CDR3 is made up of 13 amino acids. V lost 2 bases to trimming and J lost 5 bases, with 7 bases between them. CDR1 MNHEY and CDR2 SMNVEV come from the germline V gene (reference sequence). The CDR3 DNA is TGTGCCAGCAGTTTACTACCTGATCAGCCCCAGCATTTT. Protein: CASSLLPDQPQHF.

This clone was picked up one time. This chain joins TRBV12-3 or TRBV12-4 and TRBJ2-7; D is uncertain. Trimming shortened V by 6 bases and J by 6 bases, and 12 bases separated the two germline ends. This CDR3 is 12 amino acids long. CDR3 protein: CASRPGAGEQYF. CDR3 coding DNA: TGTGCCAGCAGACCTGGAGCAGGCGAGCAGTACTTC.

The V gene is TRBV6-2 or TRBV6-3, the J gene TRBJ1-4, with D perhaps matching TRBD1 (5 bases). CDR1 is MNHEY, CDR2 SVGEGT, per germline. The CDR3 length is 16 residues. Trimming stripped 5 bases from V and 7 bases from J, with 20 bases between. In DNA form, the CDR3 reads TGTGCCAGCAGTCTAACCCCGGGGGTGCGACCTGAAAAACTGTTTTTT. Residues: CASSLTPGVRPEKLFF.

The chain joins TRBV18 to TRBJ1-2; the D gene is possibly TRBD1 (6 bases). The CDR3 is made up of 13 amino acids. Between the trimmed V and J ends, which lost 6 bases and 10 bases, there was a span of 18 bases. The germline CDR1 and CDR2 sequences are KGHSH and LQKENI. CDR3 residues: CASSLRQVDDYTF. The CDR3 DNA is TGTGCCAGCTCCTTAAGACAGGTCGACGACTACACCTTC.

This chain uses TRBV11-2 with TRBJ1-1; tentatively, D is TRBD1 (5 bases). The CDR3 runs to 14 residues. CDR1 is SGHAT, CDR2 FQNNGV, per germline. The V gene lost 4 bases and the J gene lost 6 bases, with 15 bases spanning the gap. CDR3 amino acids: CASSSLRGRAEAFF. Here the CDR3 DNA reads TGTGCCAGCAGCTCCCTACGGGGGAGAGCTGAAGCTTTCTTT. Based on the CDR3 plus reference TRBV11-2 and TRBJ1-1, the full variable domain is EAGVAQSPRYKIIEKRQSVAFWCNPISGHATLYWYQQILGQGPKLLIQFQNNGVVDDSQLPKDRFSAERLKGVDSTLKIQPAKLEDSAVYLCASSSLRGRAEAFFGQGTRLTVV.

This chain joins TRBV19 and TRBJ2-3; TRBD1 might be the D (6 bases). Trimming took off 1 base at V and 2 bases at J, with 16 bases between the two ends. This CDR3 contains 17 residues. CDR1 and CDR2 (germline): LNHDA, SQIVND (reference sequence). The CDR3 DNA reads as TGTGCCAGTAGTATAGGTCCCAAACAGGGAAACACAGATACGCAGTATTTT. Protein: CASSIGPKQGNTDTQYF.

The V and J genes are TRBV6-2 or TRBV6-3 and TRBJ1-1, with a possible D match to TRBD1 (5 bases). Germline-derived CDR1 and CDR2 are MNHEY and SVGEGT. Trimming cost V 2 bases and J 6 bases, with 19 bases left between them. The CDR3 covers 16 residues. CDR3 in amino acids: CASSYPGRGVGAEAFF. CDR3 sequence (DNA): TGTGCCAGCAGTTACCCCGGGCGGGGGGTCGGCGCTGAAGCTTTCTTT.

This chain connects TRBV6-5 to TRBJ2-7; either TRBD1 or TRBD2 may supply D (5 bases each). The germline V and J ends were trimmed by 8 bases and 3 bases, with 8 bases remaining between them. This CDR3 region has 11 residues. Germline-derived CDR1 and CDR2 are MNHEY and SVGAGI. CDR3 in amino acids: CASGGVYEQYF. The CDR3 coding sequence is TGTGCCAGCGGGGGAGTCTACGAGCAGTACTTC.

This clone was detected a few times. This chain's CDR3 is CSAQVGRGEKLFF. CDR3 in DNA: TGCAGCGCCCAAGTAGGGAGAGGTGAAAAACTGTTTTTT. The V and J genes are TRBV29-1 and TRBJ1-4; D gene unclear. Trimming removed 7 bases from V and 7 bases from J, with 16 bases in between. The CDR3 consists of 13 residues. Per germline, CDR1 SQVTM and CDR2 ANQGSEA.

The chain links TRBV4-1 to TRBJ1-2; D is undetermined. CDR1 is MGHRA and CDR2 is YSYEKL in the germline V gene. Trimming left V 4 bases short and J 5 bases short, with 14 bases between. The CDR3 runs 14 residues. This chain's CDR3 is CASSLAGNEYGYTF. As DNA, the CDR3 is TGCGCCAGCAGCCTTGCGGGGAACGAGTATGGCTACACCTTC.

About this clone: The same CDR3 arises from other DNA sequences in this sample as well. This chain links TRBV5-6 with TRBJ2-5, with no clear D. Per the germline V gene, CDR1 is SGHDT and CDR2 is YYEEEE. The CDR3 length is 11 residues. Trimming cost V 1 base and J 5 bases, with 3 bases left between them. The CDR3 coding sequence is TGTGCCAGCAGCTTGTCTGAGACCCAGTACTTC. This encodes CASSLSETQYF.

V usage is TRBV2 and J usage is TRBJ1-4; D uncertain. CDR3 length: 14 amino acids. Trimming stripped 6 bases from V and 8 bases from J, with 16 bases between. The germline CDR1 and CDR2 sequences are SNHLY and FYNNEI. DNA for the CDR3: TGTGCCAGCAGGGAAATGTGGGTAGGCGAAAAACTGTTTTTT. Protein sequence: CASREMWVGEKLFF.

The gene calls are TRBV28 and TRBJ1-4, with D perhaps TRBD1 (6 bases). The CDR3 runs 18 residues. The V and J ends lost 5 bases and 8 bases respectively, with 27 bases between them. The V gene's germline CDR1 is MDHEN and CDR2 SYDVKM. The CDR3 loop is CASSDPRGGRSFEEKLFF. CDR3 DNA sequence: TGTGCCAGCAGTGACCCCCGAGGGGGACGTAGTTTTGAGGAAAAACTGTTTTTT.

The CDR3 is CASSLDSGQGSYEQYF. The CDR3 DNA reads TGTGCCAGCAGCTTAGATTCCGGACAGGGAAGCTACGAGCAGTACTTC. V and J are TRBV11-3 and TRBJ2-7; TRBD1 aligns across 8 bases. This CDR3 has 16 amino acids. Germline loops: CDR1 SGHNT, CDR2 YENEEA. V was pared by 0 bases and J by 3 bases, with 7 bases of the junction left unmatched.

In this sample, this clone turned up a few times. The chain combines TRBV5-6 with TRBJ2-3; 8 nucleotides line up with TRBD2. Germline CDR1 SGHDT, CDR2 YYEEEE. V lost 0 bases to trimming and J lost 3 bases; unmatched junction nucleotides: 6. CDR3 size: 16 residues. DNA of the CDR3: TGTGCCAGCAGCTTGGGTTTCCAGCGGGGGACAGATACGCAGTATTTT. Translation: CASSLGFQRGTDTQYF.

This sequence joins TRBV5-8 and TRBJ1-5; 8 bases align to TRBD1. The CDR3 has 15 residues. V lost 6 bases, J lost 1 base, and 6 bases stayed unmatched. The V gene's germline CDR1 is SGHTS and CDR2 YDEGEE. CDR3 loop: CASIQGARSNQPQHF. The CDR3 DNA follows: TGTGCCAGCATCCAGGGGGCGCGGAGCAATCAGCCCCAGCATTTT.

This clone occurred once. This chain joins TRBV6-5 and TRBJ1-2; D call uncertain. The germline CDR1 and CDR2 sequences are MNHEY and SVGAGI. Trimming left V 6 bases short and J 4 bases short, with 18 bases between. This CDR3 contains 15 residues. The CDR3 sequence: CASRDRTDSLYGYTF. The CDR3 bases are TGTGCCAGCAGAGACCGGACGGACTCCCTCTATGGCTACACCTTC.

The genes are TRBV15 and TRBJ2-5; TRBD1 might be the D (5 bases). Germline V gene data show CDR1 as LNHNV and CDR2 as YYDKDF (reference sequence). Trimming pared 1 base from V and 2 bases from J, leaving 8 bases between. The CDR3 is 14 amino acids. CDR3 in DNA: TGTGCCACCAGCAGAGGACAGAATCAAGAGACCCAGTACTTC. Translated, it gives CATSRGQNQETQYF.

This clone appeared a single time. The V gene is TRBV5-1, the J gene TRBJ1-1; D gene ambiguous. Trimming stripped 0 bases from V and 1 base from J, with 13 bases between. Per germline, CDR1 SGHRS and CDR2 YFSETQ. The CDR3 is 16 amino acids. DNA of the CDR3: TGCGCCAGCAGCTTGGCCTTCATTGGTGAGAACACTGAAGCTTTCTTT. Translation: CASSLAFIGENTEAFF.

This chain connects TRBV18 to TRBJ2-3; 8 bases are a match to TRBD1. Losses at the gene ends were 5 bases for V and 2 bases for J; bases not matched to a gene: 6. Germline loops: CDR1 KGHSH, CDR2 LQKENI. This CDR3 is built from 15 residues. The DNA for the CDR3 is TGTGCCAGCTCAGAGGGACAGGCGCACACAGATACGCAGTATTTT. This gives the protein CASSEGQAHTDTQYF.

The chain couples TRBV28 to TRBJ2-7; D is possibly TRBD2 (7 bases). Germline CDR1 reads MDHEN; CDR2 reads SYDVKM. Trimming left V 5 bases short and J 7 bases short, with 15 bases between. CDR3 length: 13 amino acids. CDR3 sequence reads: CASSQGGVGEQYF. The CDR3 DNA reads as TGTGCCAGCAGTCAAGGGGGGGTTGGGGAGCAGTACTTC. The full variable domain, rest sourced from reference TRBV28 and TRBJ2-7, is DVKVTQSSRYLVKRTGEKVFLECVQDMDHENMFWYRQDPGLGLRLIYFSYDVKMKEKGDIPEGYSVSREKKERFSLILESASTNQTSMYLCASSQGGVGEQYFGPGTRLTVT.

V gene TRBV19 combines with J gene TRBJ2-1; 14 bases map to TRBD2. With 3 bases clipped from V and 3 bases from J, the junction kept 10 bases outside the gene matches. The CDR3 has 19 amino acids. CDR1 and CDR2 (germline): LNHDA, SQIVND (reference sequence). This CDR3 is CASSIGRTSGGPNYNEQFF. The CDR3 DNA follows: TGTGCCAGTAGTATTGGTAGGACTAGCGGGGGGCCGAACTACAATGAGCAGTTCTTC. The entire variable domain, with the rest obtained from reference TRBV19 and TRBJ2-1, is as follows: DGGITQSPKYLFRKEGQNVTLSCEQNLNHDAMYWYRQDPGQGLRLIYYSQIVNDFQKGDIAEGYSVSREKKESFPLTVTSAQKNPTAFYLCASSIGRTSGGPNYNEQFFGPGTRLTVL.

This chain connects TRBV6-5 to TRBJ2-2; TRBD1 aligns across 10 bases. This CDR3 spans 14 amino acids. Germline V gene data show CDR1 as MNHEY and CDR2 as SVGAGI. V shed 5 bases, J shed 6 bases, and the junction held 3 bases outside the gene matches. The CDR3: CASSRTGGAGELFF. The CDR3 nucleotides are TGTGCCAGCAGTAGGACAGGGGGTGCCGGGGAGCTGTTTTTT.

The rearrangement joins TRBV6-2 or TRBV6-3 to TRBJ1-5; D might be TRBD1 (5 bases). CDR3 size: 17 residues. Germline V gene sequence: CDR1 MNHEY, CDR2 SVGEGT. Trimming pared 2 bases from V and 11 bases from J, leaving 25 bases between. The chain's CDR3 is CASSYGPWGGWGVAQHF. The CDR3 nucleotides are TGTGCCAGCAGTTACGGCCCGTGGGGGGGTTGGGGCGTGGCCCAGCATTTT.

This rearrangement joins TRBV18 to TRBJ1-1; possibly TRBD1 for D (5 bases). CDR1 and CDR2 from the germline V gene are KGHSH and LQKENI. There are 15 residues in the CDR3. Trimming took 2 bases from V and 3 from J, leaving 13 bases between them. CDR3: CASSPLRGGDTEAFF. DNA of the CDR3: TGTGCCAGCTCACCATTGAGGGGAGGGGACACTGAAGCTTTCTTT.

This rearrangement joins TRBV6-2 or TRBV6-3 to TRBJ2-2; 7 nucleotides match TRBD2. CDR3 length equals 14 residues. Trimming cost V 5 bases and J 4 bases; bases outside gene matches: 4. CDR1 and CDR2 (germline): MNHEY, SVGEGT. This CDR3 is CASSMTSSTGELFF. CDR3 DNA: TGTGCCAGCAGTATGACTAGCAGCACCGGGGAGCTGTTTTTT.

The rearrangement uses TRBV14 and TRBJ1-1; D is possibly TRBD1 (5 bases). The CDR3 is 13 residues long. Trimming shortened V by 3 bases and J by 4 bases, and 9 bases separated the two germline ends. Germline V lookup: CDR1 SGHDN, CDR2 FVKESK. The CDR3 protein is CASSHDSLTEAFF. CDR3 nucleotides: TGTGCCAGCAGCCATGACAGTCTCACTGAAGCTTTCTTT.

This rearrangement joins TRBV11-3 to TRBJ2-1, with a possible D match to TRBD2 (5 bases). Deletions cut 8 bases from V and 9 bases from J, with 17 bases between. Germline V gives CDR1 SGHNT, CDR2 YENEEA. The CDR3 is 13 amino acids. CDR3 amino acids: CASRGRARGEQFF. CDR3 DNA sequence: TGTGCCAGCCGGGGTAGGGCCCGAGGTGAGCAGTTCTTC. Together with reference TRBV11-3 and TRBJ2-1, the CDR3 gives the full variable domain: EAGVVQSPRYKIIEKKQPVAFWCNPISGHNTLYWYLQNLGQGPELLIRYENEEAVDDSQLPKDRFSAERLKGVDSTLKIQPAELGDSAVYLCASRGRARGEQFFGPGTRLTVL.

V and J are TRBV6-5 and TRBJ1-5; no firm D call. V was pared by 8 bases and J by 4 bases, with 12 bases between. Germline-derived CDR1 and CDR2 are MNHEY and SVGAGI. This CDR3 is 13 amino acids long. In nucleotides, the CDR3 is TGTGCCAGCGGTTTGCGGGCAAATCAGCCCCAGCATTTT. Translated, it gives CASGLRANQPQHF.

The J gene is TRBJ2-7, the V gene TRBV7-8; tentative D call: TRBD2 (5 bases). Germline CDR1 and CDR2: SGHVS and FQNEAQ. Between the trimmed V and J ends, which lost 5 bases and 3 bases, there was a span of 17 bases. This CDR3 contains 15 residues. The CDR3 DNA reads TGTGCCAGCAGCGACCCCCGGGGTGAATACTACGAGCAGTACTTC. Translated: CASSDPRGEYYEQYF. Complete variable domain (other parts from reference TRBV7-8 and TRBJ2-7): GAGVSQSPRYKVAKRGQDVALRCDPISGHVSLFWYQQALGQGPEFLTYFQNEAQLDKSGLPSDRFFAERPEGSVSTLKIQRTQQEDSAVYLCASSDPRGEYYEQYFGPGTRLTVT.

V usage is TRBV12-3 or TRBV12-4 and J usage is TRBJ1-2; a weak D match, TRBD1 (6 bases). The CDR3 loop spans 12 amino acids. The CDR3 DNA reads as TGTCTAAAGGACAGCTTACCCTATGGCTACACCTTC. Translating gives CLKDSLPYGYTF.